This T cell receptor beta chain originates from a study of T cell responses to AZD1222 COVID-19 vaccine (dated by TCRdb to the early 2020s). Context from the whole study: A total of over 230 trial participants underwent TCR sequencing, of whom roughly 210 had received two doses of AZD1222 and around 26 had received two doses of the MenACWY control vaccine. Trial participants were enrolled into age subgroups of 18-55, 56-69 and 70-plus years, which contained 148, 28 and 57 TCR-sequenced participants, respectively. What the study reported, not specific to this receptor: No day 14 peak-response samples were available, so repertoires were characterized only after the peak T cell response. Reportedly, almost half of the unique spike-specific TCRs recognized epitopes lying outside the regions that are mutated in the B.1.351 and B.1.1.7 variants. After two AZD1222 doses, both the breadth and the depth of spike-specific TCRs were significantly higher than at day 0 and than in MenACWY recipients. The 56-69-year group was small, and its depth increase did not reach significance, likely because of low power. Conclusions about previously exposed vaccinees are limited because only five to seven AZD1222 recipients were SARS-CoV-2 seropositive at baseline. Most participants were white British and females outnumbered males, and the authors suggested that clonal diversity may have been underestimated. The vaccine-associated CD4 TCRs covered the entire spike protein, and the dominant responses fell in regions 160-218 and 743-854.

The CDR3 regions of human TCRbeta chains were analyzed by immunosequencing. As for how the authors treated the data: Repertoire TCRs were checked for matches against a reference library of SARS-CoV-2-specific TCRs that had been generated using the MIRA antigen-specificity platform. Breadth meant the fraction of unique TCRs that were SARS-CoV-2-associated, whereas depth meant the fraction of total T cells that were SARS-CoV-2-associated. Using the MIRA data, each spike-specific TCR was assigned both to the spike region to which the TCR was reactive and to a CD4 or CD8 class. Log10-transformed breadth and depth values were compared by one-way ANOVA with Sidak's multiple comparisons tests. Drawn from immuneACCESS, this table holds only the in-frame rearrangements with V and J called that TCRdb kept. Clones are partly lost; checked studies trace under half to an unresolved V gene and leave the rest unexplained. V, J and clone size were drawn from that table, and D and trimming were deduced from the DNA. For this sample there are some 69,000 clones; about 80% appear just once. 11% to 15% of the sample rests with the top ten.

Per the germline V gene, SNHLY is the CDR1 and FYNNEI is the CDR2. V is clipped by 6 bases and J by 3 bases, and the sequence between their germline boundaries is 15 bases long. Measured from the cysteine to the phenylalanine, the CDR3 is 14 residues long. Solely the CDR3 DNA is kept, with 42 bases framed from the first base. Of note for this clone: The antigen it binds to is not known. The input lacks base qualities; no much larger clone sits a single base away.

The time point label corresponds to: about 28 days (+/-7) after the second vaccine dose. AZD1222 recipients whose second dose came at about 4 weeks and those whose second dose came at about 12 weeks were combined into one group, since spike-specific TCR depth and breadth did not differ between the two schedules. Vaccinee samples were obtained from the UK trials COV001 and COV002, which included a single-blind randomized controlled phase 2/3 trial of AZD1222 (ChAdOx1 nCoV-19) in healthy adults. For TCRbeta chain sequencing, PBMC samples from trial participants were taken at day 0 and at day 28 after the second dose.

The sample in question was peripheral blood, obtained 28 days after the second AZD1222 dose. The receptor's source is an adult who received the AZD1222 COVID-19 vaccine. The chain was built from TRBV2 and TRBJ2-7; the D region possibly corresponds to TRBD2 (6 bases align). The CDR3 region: CASSGSGLFYEQYF. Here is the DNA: TGTGCCAGCAGCGGTAGCGGCCTCTTCTACGAGCAGTACTTC. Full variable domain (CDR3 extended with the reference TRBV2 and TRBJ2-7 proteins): EPEVTQTPSHQVTQMGQEVILRCVPISNHLYFYWYRQILGQKVEFLVSFYNNEISEKSEIFDDQFSVERPDGSNFTLKIRSTKLEDSAMYFCASSGSGLFYEQYFGPGTRLTVT.